This T cell receptor beta chain was sequenced in a study of low-dose radiotherapy and immunotherapy resistance in tumors. Overall study context: Every two weeks, cyclophosphamide 200 mg/m2 was infused one day before radiation plus immunotherapy.

In this sample, this clonotype turned up many times. Documented time point: before trial treatment. cDNA synthesis used a TRAV/TRBV-specific primer set for both chains. With a constant-region primer and a V-primer adapter, TCRs were subjected to 20 PCR cycles of amplification. Isolated mRNA was amplified by in vitro transcription. TCRdb re-called the reads through MiXCR, storing one row per CDR3 protein. The table lists tens of thousands of distinct CDR3 sequences, 15% to 20% of them singletons. Germline V lookup: CDR1 SGHRS, CDR2 YFSETQ. V dropped 4 bases and J dropped 8 bases, with 18 bases sitting between them. The CDR3 is 14 amino acids.

The sequencing here drew on PBMCs, taken before treatment. The genes are TRBV5-1 and TRBJ1-2; D may be TRBD1 (6 bases). This clonotype originated in a male donor with prostate cancer. The CDR3 DNA follows: TGCGCCAGCAGCCCCCCAGGGCAGGGGCACGGCTACACCTTC. Translated, it gives CASSPPGQGHGYTF. Based on the CDR3 plus reference TRBV5-1 and TRBJ1-2, the full variable domain is KAGVTQTPRYLIKTRGQQVTLSCSPISGHRSVSWYQQTPGQGLQFLFEYFSETQRNKGNFPGRFSGRQFSNSRSEMNVSTLELGDSALYLCASSPPGQGHGYTFGSGTRLTVV.